A single count supports the clone carrying this TCR beta chain. Its target is unknown. The data were obtained in a study of cytomegalovirus exposure and HLA in healthy donors. Study summary: Out of 398 genotyped donors, about 76% belonged to the Caucasian-associated ancestry cluster. Findings of the study overall: Most TCRs appeared rarely, but some public TCRs recurred in many donors.

Both 60 Vbeta primers and 13 Jbeta primers went into the PCR. Sequencing was performed with immunoSEQ multiplex PCR; in TCRdb, only in-frame clones are kept and a portion is missing. The sample includes 180,000 or so clones, around 75% seen only once; the top ten take approximately 2.9%. Input material: PBMCs. The sequence was collected from a female donor in good health and CMV-seronegative.

CDR3 amino acids: CATSENRGNTGELFF. Here the CDR3 DNA reads TGTGCCACCAGCGAAAATAGGGGGAACACCGGGGAGCTGTTTTTT. This chain links TRBV15 with TRBJ2-2, with a weak D call TRBD1 (5 bases). Germline assignment: CDR1 LNHNV and CDR2 YYDKDF (reference sequence). The CDR3 is 15 residues long. V dropped 5 bases and J dropped 1 base, with 11 bases sitting between them.